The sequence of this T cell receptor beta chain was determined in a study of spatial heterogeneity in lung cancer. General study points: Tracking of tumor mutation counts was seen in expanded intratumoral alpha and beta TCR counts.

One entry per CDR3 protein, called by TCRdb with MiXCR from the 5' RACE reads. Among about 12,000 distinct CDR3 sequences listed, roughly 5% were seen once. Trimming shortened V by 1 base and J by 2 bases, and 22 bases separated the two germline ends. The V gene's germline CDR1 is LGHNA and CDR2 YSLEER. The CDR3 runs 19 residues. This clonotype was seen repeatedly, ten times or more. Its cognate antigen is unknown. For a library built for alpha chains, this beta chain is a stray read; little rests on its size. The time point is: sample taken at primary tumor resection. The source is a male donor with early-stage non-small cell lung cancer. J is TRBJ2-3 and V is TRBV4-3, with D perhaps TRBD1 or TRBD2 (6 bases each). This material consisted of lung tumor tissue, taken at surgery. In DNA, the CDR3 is TGCGCCAGCAGCCAAGGGGGGGCCAGCAGCGGGCCCCCCACAGATACGCAGTATTTT. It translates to CASSQGGASSGPPTDTQYF.